A selection of T cell receptor beta chains follows, all from one sample in a study of cytomegalovirus exposure and HLA in healthy donors. Measured with immunoSEQ multiplex PCR; TCRdb has only the in-frame clones, and not every one. The repertoire has about 71,000 clones, about 67% of them found once; the top ten carry 7.6%. The sample was PBMCs. Receptors originate from a man aged 35 to 55 in good health and CMV-seropositive. Both conserved end residues are part of each CDR3. The D gene is left open where the match is weak. Only some rows state a clone size, as once, few, many or a class for expanded clones.

>.|TRBV10-3|TRBJ1-1|.
TGTGCCAGCTGGACAGAGACCCTCCCTGAAGCTTTCTTT
CASWTETLPEAFF
>TRBD2|TRBV29-1|TRBJ2-7|few
TGCAGCGTTTTTACGGGACTAGCGGGAGTCGAGCAGTACTTC
CSVFTGLAGVEQYF
>TRBD1|TRBV6-5|TRBJ1-2|.
TGTGCCAGCAGTTACAGGGGGCTCGCTTTCGGTGGCTACACCTTC
CASSYRGLAFGGYTF
>.|TRBV27|TRBJ1-2|.
TGTGCCAGCAGTTTATGGGGCAGGGGATCGGCGGGGGAAGGTTATGGCTACACCTTC
CASSLWGRGSAGEGYGYTF
>.|TRBV28|TRBJ1-2|few
TGTGCCAGCAGAAGACGGGAGGGGTTTGGATTCTATGGCTACACCTTC
CASRRREGFGFYGYTF
>TRBD1|TRBV27|TRBJ2-7|.
TGTGCCAGCAGTACCGGGACAGCTGGCGTCGAGCAGTACTTC
CASSTGTAGVEQYF
>TRBD1|TRBV19|TRBJ1-1|once
TGTGCCAGTAGTATGGGACAGGGGCTTACTGAAGCTTTCTTT
CASSMGQGLTEAFF
>TRBD1|TRBV29-1|TRBJ2-7|.
TGCAGCGTTGTACCCAGGGGGTCCTACGAGCAGTACTTC
CSVVPRGSYEQYF
>.|TRBV4-1|TRBJ1-5|.
TGCGCCAGCAGCCCCGAGGGGCCAGGGGTGAATCAGCCCCAGCATTTT
CASSPEGPGVNQPQHF
>.|TRBV5-1|TRBJ1-2|.
TGCGCCAGCAGCCTGGGGAGAGGCTCATCGCTAGGCGGCTGCACCTTC
CASSLGRGSSLGGCTF
>.|TRBV20-1|TRBJ1-1|few
TGCAGGGCAACAGTGAACACTGAAGCTTTCTTT
CRATVNTEAFF
>.|TRBV13|TRBJ1-2|.
TGTGCCAGCAGCCTTCGGGGGGACAACTATGGCTACACCTTC
CASSLRGDNYGYTF
>TRBD1|TRBV27|TRBJ2-7|.
TGTGCCAGCAGTACTAGATGGGGACAGGGGGTTTGGGAGCAGTACTTC
CASSTRWGQGVWEQYF
>TRBD1|TRBV29-1|TRBJ2-3|.
TGCAGCGTCGACAGGGACAACTCAGATACGCAGTATTTT
CSVDRDNSDTQYF
>.|TRBV30|TRBJ2-1|.
TGTGCCTGGAGGAAACTTGTCGGGGTGGGAAGCTCCTACAATGAGCAGTTCTTC
CAWRKLVGVGSSYNEQFF
>.|TRBV18|TRBJ1-6|.
TGTGCCAGCTCACTAGGGGTCTCAGCGACTAATTCACCCCTCCACTTT
CASSLGVSATNSPLHF
>TRBD2|TRBV5-1|TRBJ2-1|.
TGCGCCAGCAGCTTGTTGGCTAGCGGGGGGTACAATGAGCAGTTCTTC
CASSLLASGGYNEQFF
>.|TRBV30|TRBJ2-4|.
TGTGCCTCGGGACTGGCCAAAAACATTCAGTACTTC
CASGLAKNIQYF
>.|TRBV11-2|TRBJ1-2|.
TGTGCCAGCAGCTTATTCGAGCCGGGAGGCTACACCTTC
CASSLFEPGGYTF
>.|TRBV4-2|TRBJ1-5|.
TGTGCCAGCAGCCAACGGACAGACCCCAATCAGCCCCAGCATTTT
CASSQRTDPNQPQHF
>TRBD2|TRBV5-1|TRBJ2-2|.
TGCGCCAGCAGCACTCTTAATAGCGGGAAACCTTTGAACACCGGGGAGCTGTTTTTT
CASSTLNSGKPLNTGELFF
>.|TRBV9|TRBJ1-2|.
TGTGCCAGCAGCCCCCCACAGTCCTACTATGGCTACACCTTC
CASSPPQSYYGYTF
>.|TRBV19|TRBJ2-1|.
TGTGCCAGTAGCCCTCGTGGTTTTTACAGTGAGCAGTTCTTC
CASSPRGFYSEQFF
>TRBD1|TRBV7-2|TRBJ1-2|.
TGTGCCAGCAGCCCGGGACAGGGGGCTTATGGCTACACCTTC
CASSPGQGAYGYTF
>.|TRBV7-6|TRBJ1-1|.
TGTGCCAGCAGCCAAACGGCCCGGGGTGAAGCTTTCTTT
CASSQTARGEAFF
>.|TRBV7-2|TRBJ2-7|few
TGTGCCAGCACCACCGGTGGATCGGCTCGGGGCTACGAGCAGTACTTC
CASTTGGSARGYEQYF
>TRBD1|TRBV5-1|TRBJ2-7|once
TGCGCCAGCAGCCCTACAGGGGAGTACGAGCAGTACTTC
CASSPTGEYEQYF
>TRBD1|TRBV6-5|TRBJ2-4|.
TGTGCCAGCATGGGGACAGGTCGATCCATTCAGTACTTC
CASMGTGRSIQYF
>.|TRBV6-1|TRBJ1-2|.
TGTGCCAGCAGTGAAAATGGACCGGGGGACTATGGCTACACCTTC
CASSENGPGDYGYTF
>TRBD1|TRBV4-2|TRBJ1-2|few
TGTGCCAGCAGCCAAGAGGTCGGTACAGGGGGCAACTATGGCTACACCTTC
CASSQEVGTGGNYGYTF
>TRBD1|TRBV7-9|TRBJ1-2|.
TGTGCCAGCAGCCCCGGACAGGGGGAGGGTTATGGCTACACCTTC
CASSPGQGEGYGYTF